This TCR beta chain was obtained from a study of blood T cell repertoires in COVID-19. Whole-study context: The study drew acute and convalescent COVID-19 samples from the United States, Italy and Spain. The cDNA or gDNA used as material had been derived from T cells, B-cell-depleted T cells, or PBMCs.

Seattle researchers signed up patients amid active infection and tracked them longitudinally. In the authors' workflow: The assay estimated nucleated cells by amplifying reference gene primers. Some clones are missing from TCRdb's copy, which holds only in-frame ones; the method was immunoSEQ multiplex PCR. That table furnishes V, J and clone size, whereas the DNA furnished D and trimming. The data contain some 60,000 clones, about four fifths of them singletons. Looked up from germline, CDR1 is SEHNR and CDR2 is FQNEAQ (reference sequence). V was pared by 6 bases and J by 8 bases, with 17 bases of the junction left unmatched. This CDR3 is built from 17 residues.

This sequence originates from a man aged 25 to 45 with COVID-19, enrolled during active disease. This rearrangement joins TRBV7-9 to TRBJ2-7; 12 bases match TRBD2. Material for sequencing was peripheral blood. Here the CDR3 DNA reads TGTGCCAGCAGTCTGACTAGCGGGAGCCTTCGGAGGGTCCAGCAGTACTTC. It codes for CASSLTSGSLRRVQQYF.